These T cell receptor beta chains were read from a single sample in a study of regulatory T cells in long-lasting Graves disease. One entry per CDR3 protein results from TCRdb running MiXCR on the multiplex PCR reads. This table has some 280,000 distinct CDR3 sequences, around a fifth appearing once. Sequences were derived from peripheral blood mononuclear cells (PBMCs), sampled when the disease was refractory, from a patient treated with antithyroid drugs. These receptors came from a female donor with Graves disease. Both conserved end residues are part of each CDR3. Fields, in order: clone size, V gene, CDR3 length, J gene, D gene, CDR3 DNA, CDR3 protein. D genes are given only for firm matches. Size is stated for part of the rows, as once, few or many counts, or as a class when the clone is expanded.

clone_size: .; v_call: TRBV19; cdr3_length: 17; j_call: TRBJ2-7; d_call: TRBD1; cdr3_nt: TGTGCCAGTAGCAACACCGGGACAGGGGGCAGCTCCTACGAGCAGTACTTC; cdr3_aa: CASSNTGTGGSSYEQYF
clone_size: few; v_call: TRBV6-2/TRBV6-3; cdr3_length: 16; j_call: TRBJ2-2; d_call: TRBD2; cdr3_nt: TGTGCCAGCAGTGGGGGGACTAGCGGGAGTTCCGGGGAGCTGTTTTTT; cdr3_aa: CASSGGTSGSSGELFF
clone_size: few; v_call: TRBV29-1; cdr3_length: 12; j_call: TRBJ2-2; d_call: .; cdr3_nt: TGCAGCGTTGTTCGGGGAAACGGGGAGCTGTTTTTT; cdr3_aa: CSVVRGNGELFF
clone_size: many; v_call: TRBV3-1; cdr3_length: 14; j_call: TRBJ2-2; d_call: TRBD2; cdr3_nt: TGTGCCAGCAGCCCCGAGACTAGCTGGCGGGAGCTGTTTTTT; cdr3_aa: CASSPETSWRELFF
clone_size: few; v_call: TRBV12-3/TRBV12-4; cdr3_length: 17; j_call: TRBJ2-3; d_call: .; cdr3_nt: TGTGCCAGCAGCAACACCGGGTTACAGGGTTTTTGGGATACGCAGTATTTT; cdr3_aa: CASSNTGLQGFWDTQYF
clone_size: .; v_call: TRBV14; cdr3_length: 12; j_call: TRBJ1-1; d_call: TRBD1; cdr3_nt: TGTGCCAGCAGCCAGGACAGGGCCTCGGCTTTCTTT; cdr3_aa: CASSQDRASAFF
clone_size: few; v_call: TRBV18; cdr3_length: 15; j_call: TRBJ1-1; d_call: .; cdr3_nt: TGTGCCAGCTCACCAGGGCAGCAGATGAACACTGAAGCTTTCTTT; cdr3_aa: CASSPGQQMNTEAFF
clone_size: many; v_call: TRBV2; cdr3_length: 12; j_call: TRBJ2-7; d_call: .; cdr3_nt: TGTGCCAGCAGTGGGAGGGGGTCGGAGCAGTACTTC; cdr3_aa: CASSGRGSEQYF
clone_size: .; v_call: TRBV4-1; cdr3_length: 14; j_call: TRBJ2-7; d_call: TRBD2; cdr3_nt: TGCGCCAGCAGCCAAGGCGGGGGGGGCTACGAGCAGTACTTC; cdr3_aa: CASSQGGGGYEQYF
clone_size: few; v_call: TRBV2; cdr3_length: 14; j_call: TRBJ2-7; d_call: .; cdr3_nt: TGTGCCAGCAGTTTAGGTGGGGGCTCGGGCGAGCAGTACTTC; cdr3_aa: CASSLGGGSGEQYF
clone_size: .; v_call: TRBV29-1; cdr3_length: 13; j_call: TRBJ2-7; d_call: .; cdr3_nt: TGCAGCGTCCTTTTAGCCCTCTCCTACGAGCAGTACTTC; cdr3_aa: CSVLLALSYEQYF
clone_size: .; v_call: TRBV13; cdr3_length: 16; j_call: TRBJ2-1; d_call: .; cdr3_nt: TGTGCCAGCAGCTTAGGCCAAGAGAATTCATACAATGAGCAGTTCTTC; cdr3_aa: CASSLGQENSYNEQFF
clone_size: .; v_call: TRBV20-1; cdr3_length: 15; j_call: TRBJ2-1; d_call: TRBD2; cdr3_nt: TGCAGTGCTACCGCGGGACTAGCGGGAGCTGATGAGCAGTTCTTC; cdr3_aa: CSATAGLAGADEQFF
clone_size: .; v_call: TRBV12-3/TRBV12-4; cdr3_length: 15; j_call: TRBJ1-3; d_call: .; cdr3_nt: TGTGCCAGCAGTTTAATGGAGGGCGCTGGAAACACCATATATTTT; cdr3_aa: CASSLMEGAGNTIYF
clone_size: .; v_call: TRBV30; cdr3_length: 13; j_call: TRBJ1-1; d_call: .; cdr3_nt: TGTGCCTGGAGCGTACAGGGCTACACTGAAGCTTTCTTT; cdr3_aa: CAWSVQGYTEAFF
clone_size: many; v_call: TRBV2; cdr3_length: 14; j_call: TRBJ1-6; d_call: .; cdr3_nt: TGTGCCAGCAGCAAGGGCTCCTATAATTCACCCCTCCACTTT; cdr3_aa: CASSKGSYNSPLHF
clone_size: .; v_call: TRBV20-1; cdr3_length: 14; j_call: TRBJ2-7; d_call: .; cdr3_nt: TGCAGTGCTAGAAGACAAGAGTTTTCCTACGAGCAGTACTTC; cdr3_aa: CSARRQEFSYEQYF
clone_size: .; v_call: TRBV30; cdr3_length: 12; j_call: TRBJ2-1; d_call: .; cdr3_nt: TGTGCCTGGAGTACGTCCTACAATGAGCAGTTCTTC; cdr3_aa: CAWSTSYNEQFF
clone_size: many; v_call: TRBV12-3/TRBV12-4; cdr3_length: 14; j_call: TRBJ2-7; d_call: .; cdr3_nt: TGTGCCAGCAGCATTGGACGGGCTAGCTACGAGCAGTACTTC; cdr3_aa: CASSIGRASYEQYF
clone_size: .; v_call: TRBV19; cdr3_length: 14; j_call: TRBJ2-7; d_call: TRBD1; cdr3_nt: TGTGCCAGTAGTACTCCGGGACAGACCTACGAGCAGTACTTC; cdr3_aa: CASSTPGQTYEQYF
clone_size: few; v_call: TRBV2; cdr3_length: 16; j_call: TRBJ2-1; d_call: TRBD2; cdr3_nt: TGTGCCAGCAGCGAAAGTAGACTAGCGGGTAACAATGAGCAGTTCTTC; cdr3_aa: CASSESRLAGNNEQFF
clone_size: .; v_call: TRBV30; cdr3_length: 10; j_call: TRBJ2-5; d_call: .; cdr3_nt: TGTGCCTGGAGTCAAGAGACCCAGTACTTC; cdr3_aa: CAWSQETQYF
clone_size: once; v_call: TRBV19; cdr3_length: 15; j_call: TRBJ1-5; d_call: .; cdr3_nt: TGTGCCAGTAGTAGGGACATTATCAGCAATCAGCCCGAGCATTTT; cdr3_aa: CASSRDIISNQPEHF
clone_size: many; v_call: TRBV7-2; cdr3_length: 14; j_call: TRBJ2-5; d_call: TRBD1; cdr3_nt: TGTGCCAGCAGCTTGGACAGGACGGTTGAGACCCAGTACTTC; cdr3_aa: CASSLDRTVETQYF
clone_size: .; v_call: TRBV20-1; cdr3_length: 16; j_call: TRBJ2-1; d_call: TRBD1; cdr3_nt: TGCAGTGCTAGGGACAAGGACAGGGTAACTTACAATGAGCAGTTCTTC; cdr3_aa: CSARDKDRVTYNEQFF
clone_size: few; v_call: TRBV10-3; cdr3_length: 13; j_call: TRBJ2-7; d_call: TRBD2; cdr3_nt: TGTGCCATCACGCGCGGGGGCTCCTACGAGCAGTACTTC; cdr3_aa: CAITRGGSYEQYF
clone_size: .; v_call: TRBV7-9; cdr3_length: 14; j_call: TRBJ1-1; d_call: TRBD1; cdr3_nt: TGTGCCAGCAGCCGACAGGGCGGAGGGGATGAAGCTTTCTTT; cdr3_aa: CASSRQGGGDEAFF
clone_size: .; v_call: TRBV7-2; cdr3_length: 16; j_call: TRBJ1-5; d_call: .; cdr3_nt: TGTGCCAGCAGCTTAATCGGGAGTGCTAGCAATCAGCCCCAGCATTTT; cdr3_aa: CASSLIGSASNQPQHF
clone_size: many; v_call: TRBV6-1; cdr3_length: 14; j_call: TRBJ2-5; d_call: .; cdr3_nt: TGTGCCAGCAGTGAAAGGAGGGTCGGAGAGACCCAGTACTTC; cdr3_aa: CASSERRVGETQYF
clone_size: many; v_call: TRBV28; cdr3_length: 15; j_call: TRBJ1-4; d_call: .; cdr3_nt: TGTGCCAGCAGCCCACCGACAGGAGTTAATGAAAAACTGTTTTTT; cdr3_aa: CASSPPTGVNEKLFF
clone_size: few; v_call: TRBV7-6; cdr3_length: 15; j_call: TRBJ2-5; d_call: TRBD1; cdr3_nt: TGTGCCAGCAGCTTAGGTAGGGGGCCGGAAGAGACCCAGTACTTC; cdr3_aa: CASSLGRGPEETQYF
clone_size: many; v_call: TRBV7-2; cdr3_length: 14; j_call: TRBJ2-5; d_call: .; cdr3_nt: TGTGCCAGCAGCTTAGCAAACGGAGGGCAGACCCAGTACTTC; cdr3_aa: CASSLANGGQTQYF
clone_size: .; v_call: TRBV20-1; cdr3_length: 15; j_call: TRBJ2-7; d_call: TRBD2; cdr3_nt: TGCAGTGCAAGCTCCGGGACTAGCGGATTCTACGAGCAGTACTTC; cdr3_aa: CSASSGTSGFYEQYF
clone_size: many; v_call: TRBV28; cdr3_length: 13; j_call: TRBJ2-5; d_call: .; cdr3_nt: TGTGCCGCCAAACCTGGGGGTCTGGAGACCCAGTACTTC; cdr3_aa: CAAKPGGLETQYF
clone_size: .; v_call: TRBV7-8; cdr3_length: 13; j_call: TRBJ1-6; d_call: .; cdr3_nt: TGTGCCAGCAGCCTACTGGATAATTCACCCCTCCACTTT; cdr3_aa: CASSLLDNSPLHF
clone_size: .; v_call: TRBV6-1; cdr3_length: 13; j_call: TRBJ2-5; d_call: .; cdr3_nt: TGTGCCAGCAGTCTCCGGGAAGAAGAGACCCAGTACTTC; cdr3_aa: CASSLREEETQYF
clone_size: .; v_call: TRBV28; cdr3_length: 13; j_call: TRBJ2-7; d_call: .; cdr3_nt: TGTGCCAGCATGGTAGCTCGGTCCTACGAGCAGTACTTC; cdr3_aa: CASMVARSYEQYF
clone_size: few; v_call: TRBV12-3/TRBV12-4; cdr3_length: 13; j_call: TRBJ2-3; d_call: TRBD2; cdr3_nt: TGTGCCAGCAAGATAGCGGGAGGGCGTACGCAGTATTTT; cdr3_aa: CASKIAGGRTQYF
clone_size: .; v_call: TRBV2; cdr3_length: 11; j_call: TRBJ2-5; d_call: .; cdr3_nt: TGTGCCAGCAGTACGGTCAGAACCCAGTACTTC; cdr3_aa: CASSTVRTQYF
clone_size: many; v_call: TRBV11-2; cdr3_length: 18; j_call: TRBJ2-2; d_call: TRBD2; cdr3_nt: TGTGCCAGCAGCTTGGAGGGTGGGACTAGCGGGAGAACCGGGGAGCTGTTTTTT; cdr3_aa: CASSLEGGTSGRTGELFF
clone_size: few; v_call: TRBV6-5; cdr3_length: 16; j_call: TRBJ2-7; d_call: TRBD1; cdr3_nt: TGTGCCAGCAGTTCCTCCGGGACAGGGGGGAGATACGGGCAGTACTTC; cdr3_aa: CASSSSGTGGRYGQYF
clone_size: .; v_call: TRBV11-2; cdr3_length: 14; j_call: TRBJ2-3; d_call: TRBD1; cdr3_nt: TGTGCCAGCAGGCCGGGACAGGGGGGAGATACGCAGTATTTT; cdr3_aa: CASRPGQGGDTQYF
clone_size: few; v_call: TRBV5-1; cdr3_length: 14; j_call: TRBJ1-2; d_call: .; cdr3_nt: TGCGCCAGCAGCTTTCGGGGGGCGAACTATGGCTACACCTTC; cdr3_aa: CASSFRGANYGYTF
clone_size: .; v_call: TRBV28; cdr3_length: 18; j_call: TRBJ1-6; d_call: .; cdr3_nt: TGTGCCAGCAGTTTTGGAGTCCCGGGGGGGATAGGTAATTCACCCCTCCACTTT; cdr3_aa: CASSFGVPGGIGNSPLHF
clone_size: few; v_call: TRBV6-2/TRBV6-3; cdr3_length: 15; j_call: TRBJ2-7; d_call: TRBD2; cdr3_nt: TGTGCCAGTTTGCCTTTCAGCGGGACCTCCTACGAGCAGTACTTC; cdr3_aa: CASLPFSGTSYEQYF
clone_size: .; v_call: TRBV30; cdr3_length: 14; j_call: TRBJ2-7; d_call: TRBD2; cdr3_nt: TGTGCCTGGAGTGGGACTAGCGGGAGGGTCCGTTCGTACTTC; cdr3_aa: CAWSGTSGRVRSYF